This record concerns one TCR beta chain sequence. The antigen is not known. This sample was included in a study of PD-1 blockade in classical Hodgkin lymphoma. Study-level points and caveats: Individuals initiating nivolumab under 1 year after ASCT were excluded. CD4+ but not CD8+ TCR diversity rose significantly by C4D1.

Each patient experienced a relapse that followed autologous stem cell transplantation, and brentuximab vedotin exposure varied. V gave up 3 bases and J gave up 5 bases; unmatched junction bases: 6. Per the germline V gene, CDR1 is MNHNS and CDR2 is SASEGT. The CDR3 sequence is 15 residues long. The method was immunoSEQ multiplex PCR; TCRdb's version includes in-frame clones alone and lacks a portion of them. This sample has tens of thousands of clones, with 89% found just once. The J gene is TRBJ1-5, the V gene TRBV6-1; TRBD1 agrees at 8 bases. The sequencing here drew on peripheral blood mononuclear cells (PBMCs), taken before the second cycle of nivolumab. This TCR was recovered from a human donor with classical Hodgkin lymphoma. The CDR3 spells CASSDPYRGDQPQHF. CDR3 sequence (DNA): TGTGCCAGCAGTGACCCTTACAGGGGGGATCAGCCCCAGCATTTT.